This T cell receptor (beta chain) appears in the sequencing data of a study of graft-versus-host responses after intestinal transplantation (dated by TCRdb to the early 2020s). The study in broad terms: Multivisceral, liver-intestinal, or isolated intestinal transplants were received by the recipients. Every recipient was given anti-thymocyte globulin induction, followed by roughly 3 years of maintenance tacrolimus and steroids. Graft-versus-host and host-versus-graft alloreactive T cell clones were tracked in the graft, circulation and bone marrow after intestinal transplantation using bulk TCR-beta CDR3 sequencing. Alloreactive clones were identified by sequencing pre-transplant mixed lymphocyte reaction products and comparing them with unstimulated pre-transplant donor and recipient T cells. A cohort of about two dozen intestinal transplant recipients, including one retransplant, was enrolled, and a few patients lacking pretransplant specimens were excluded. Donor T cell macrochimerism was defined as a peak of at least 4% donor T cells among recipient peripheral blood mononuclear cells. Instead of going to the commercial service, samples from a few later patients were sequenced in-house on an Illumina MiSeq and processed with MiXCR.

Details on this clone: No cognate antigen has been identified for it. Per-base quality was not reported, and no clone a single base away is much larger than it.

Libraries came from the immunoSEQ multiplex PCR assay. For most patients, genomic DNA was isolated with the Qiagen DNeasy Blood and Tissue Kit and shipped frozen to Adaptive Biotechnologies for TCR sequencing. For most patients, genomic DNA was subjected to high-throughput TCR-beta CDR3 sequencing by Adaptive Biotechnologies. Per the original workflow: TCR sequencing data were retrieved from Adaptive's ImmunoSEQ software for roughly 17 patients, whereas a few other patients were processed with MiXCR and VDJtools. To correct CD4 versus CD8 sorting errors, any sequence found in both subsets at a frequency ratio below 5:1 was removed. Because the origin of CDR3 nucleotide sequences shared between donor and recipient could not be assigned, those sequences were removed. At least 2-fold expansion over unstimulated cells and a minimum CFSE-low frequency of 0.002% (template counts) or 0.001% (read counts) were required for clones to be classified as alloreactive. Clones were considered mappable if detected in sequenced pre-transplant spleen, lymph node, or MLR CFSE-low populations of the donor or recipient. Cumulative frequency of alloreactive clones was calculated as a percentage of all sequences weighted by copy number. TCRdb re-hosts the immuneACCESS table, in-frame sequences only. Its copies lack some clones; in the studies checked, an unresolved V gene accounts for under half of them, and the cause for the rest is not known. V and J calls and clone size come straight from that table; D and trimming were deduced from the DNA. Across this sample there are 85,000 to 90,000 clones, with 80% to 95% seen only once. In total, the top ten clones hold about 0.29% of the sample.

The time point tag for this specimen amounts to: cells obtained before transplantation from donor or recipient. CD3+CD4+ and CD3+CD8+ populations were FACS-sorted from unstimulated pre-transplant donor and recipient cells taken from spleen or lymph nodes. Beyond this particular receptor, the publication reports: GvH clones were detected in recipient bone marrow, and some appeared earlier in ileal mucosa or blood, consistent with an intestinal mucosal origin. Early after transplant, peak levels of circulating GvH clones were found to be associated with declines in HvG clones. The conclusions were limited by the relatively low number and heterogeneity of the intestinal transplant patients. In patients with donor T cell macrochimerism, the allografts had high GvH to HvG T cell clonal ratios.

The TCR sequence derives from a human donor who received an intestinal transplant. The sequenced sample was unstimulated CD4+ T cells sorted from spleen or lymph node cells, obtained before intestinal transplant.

For the CDR3, the sequence is CASSVDGAYEQYF. The sequenced DNA is TGTGCCAGCAGTGTTGACGGGGCCTACGAGCAGTACTTC. The chain is encoded by TRBV6-1 joined to TRBJ2-7; the D gene is possibly TRBD2, with 5 bases matching. CDR1 MNHNS and CDR2 SASEGT are derived from the germline V gene. The trim is 4 bases for V and 2 bases for J, with a gap of 9 bases between the germline ends. The CDR3, cysteine through phenylalanine, is 13 amino acids long. Solely the CDR3 DNA is kept, with 39 bases framed from the first base.